Given below is one T cell receptor (beta chain) in context. The data were obtained in a study of blood T cell repertoires in COVID-19. Deletions cut 4 bases from V and 5 bases from J, with 9 bases between. The CDR3 is 13 amino acids. Here immunoSEQ multiplex PCR was the method, and the copy in TCRdb shows in-frame clones only, minus some. The sample consists of about 110,000 clones, approximately 80% of them appearing once. The sequencing sample was made of peripheral blood. The receptor was derived from a woman aged 60-70 years with acute or convalescent COVID-19. V is TRBV12-3 or TRBV12-4 and J is TRBJ1-5; D is uncertain. CDR3 amino acids: CASSSNNDQPQHF. DNA of the CDR3: TGTGCCAGCAGTTCCAACAATGATCAGCCCCAGCATTTT.